This passage covers 24 T cell receptor beta chains from one sample sequenced in a study of molecular identifiers for immune sequencing clone quantification. Using its own MiXCR run on the PCR reads, TCRdb lists one record per CDR3 protein. The sample contains 550,000 to 750,000 distinct CDR3 sequences, about 20% of which appear only once. The sequenced material came from naive CD8+ T cells from blood, with Jurkat cell RNA spiked in. As to subset: FACS-sorted CD8+CD4-CCR7+CD45RA+ naive T cells. The receptor source for this set is a human donor in good health. Some libraries in this study had Jurkat cell RNA spiked in.

The chain carries TRBV9 and TRBJ2-2, with TRBD1 identical over 10 bases. CDR3 size: 16 residues. Trimming took 2 bases from V and 3 from J; bases not matched to a gene: 4. Per germline, CDR1 SGDLS and CDR2 YYNGEE. The CDR3 reads CASSVTDRGHTGELFF. Here the CDR3 DNA reads TGTGCCAGCAGCGTGACCGACAGGGGGCACACCGGGGAGCTGTTTTTT. The variable domain in full, with the rest retrieved from reference TRBV9 and TRBJ2-2, is DSGVTQTPKHLITATGQRVTLRCSPRSGDLSVYWYQQSLDQGLQFLIQYYNGEERAKGNILERFSAQQFPDLHSELNLSSLELGDSALYFCASSVTDRGHTGELFFGEGSRLTVL.

This clonotype was seen many times. The chain employs TRBV12-5 and TRBJ1-5; D not resolved. The germline gives CDR1 LGHNT, CDR2 FRNRAP. V shed 5 bases and J shed 3 bases, with 2 bases lying between them. The length of the CDR3 is 11 residues. The CDR3 DNA reads TGTGCTAGTGGTGTCAATCAGCCCCAGCATTTT. It yields the protein CASGVNQPQHF. The full variable domain, rest sourced from reference TRBV12-5 and TRBJ1-5, is DARVTQTPRHKVTEMGQEVTMRCQPILGHNTVFWYRQTMMQGLELLAYFRNRAPLDDSGMPKDRFSAEMPDATLATLKIQPSEPRDSAVYFCASGVNQPQHFGDGTRLSIL.

Many counts were recorded for this clonotype. The chain employs TRBV20-1 and TRBJ2-4; D gene unclear. Germline assignment: CDR1 DFQATT and CDR2 SNEGSKA (reference sequence). The V end lost 8 bases, the J end lost 0 bases, and 32 bases lay between the germline ends. CDR3 size: 20 residues. CDR3 in DNA: TGCAGTAACCACCAGACTCCGACCGAGGCTTTCTCTCTAGCCAAAAACATTCAGTACTTC. It translates to CSNHQTPTEAFSLAKNIQYF.

A word on this clonotype: An end of the junction does not agree with germline; a read error may underlie this. The gene calls are TRBV6-1 and TRBJ1-1; no definite D call. The CDR3 is made up of 13 amino acids. Germline V gene data show CDR1 as MNHNS and CDR2 as SASEGT. In nucleotides, the CDR3 is TGTGCCAGCAGCGAAGGAACAACCACTGGAGCTTTCTTT. As protein: CASSEGTTTGAFF.

This clonotype was observed many times. V usage is TRBV29-1 and J usage is TRBJ2-1; 7 bases map to TRBD1. V shed 8 bases and J 8 bases; nucleotides not matched to a gene: 15. Looked up from germline, CDR1 is SQVTM and CDR2 is ANQGSEA. The CDR3 loop spans 14 amino acids. This CDR3 is CSIKAGEGADEQFF. DNA of the CDR3: TGCAGCATTAAAGCCGGAGAGGGGGCGGATGAGCAGTTCTTC.

In this sample, this clonotype turned up a few times. The chain uses TRBV11-2 and TRBJ1-5, with D perhaps matching TRBD1 (5 bases). The CDR3 covers 14 residues. The germline gives CDR1 SGHAT, CDR2 FQNNGV. The V end lost 5 bases, the J end lost 0 bases, and 8 bases lay between the germline ends. CDR3 nucleotides: TGTGCCAGCAGCGAGGGGATTAGCAATCAGCCCCAGCATTTT. Residues: CASSEGISNQPQHF.

The chain has TRBV12-5 and TRBJ2-3, with TRBD2 as a possible D gene (6 bases). The length of the CDR3 is 17 residues. Per germline, CDR1 LGHNT and CDR2 FRNRAP. V lost 7 bases and J 2 bases, leaving 22 bases between the germline ends. CDR3 DNA: TGTGCTAGTGCCCCGGGGTGGGGACTGACTGACACAGATACGCAGTATTTT. Protein product: CASAPGWGLTDTDTQYF.

Many counts were recorded for this clonotype. The V gene is TRBV2, the J gene TRBJ1-5, with TRBD1 as a possible D gene (6 bases). This CDR3 has 18 residues. The germline V gene has CDR1 SNHLY and CDR2 FYNNEI. V was shortened by 4 bases and J by 2 bases, with 21 bases between the two germline ends. The CDR3 protein is CASSGEVSGAFGNQPQHF. The CDR3 DNA is TGTGCCAGCAGTGGGGAGGTATCGGGGGCATTTGGCAATCAGCCCCAGCATTTT.

This clonotype was counted many times. The V call is TRBV7-9, the J call TRBJ1-1, with D tentatively TRBD1 (5 bases). The CDR3 runs to 15 residues. Trimming stripped 4 bases from V and 8 bases from J, with 20 bases between. Germline V gives CDR1 SEHNR, CDR2 FQNEAQ (reference sequence). Written as DNA, the CDR3 is TGTGCCAGCAGCTCCCCAGACAGAACCCATGAAGAAGCTTTCTTT. Translation: CASSSPDRTHEEAFF.

V gene TRBV6-1 combines with J gene TRBJ2-2, with D unclear. Germline loops: CDR1 MNHNS, CDR2 SASEGT. The V end was cut by 10 bases, the J end by 2 bases, with 8 bases between. This CDR3 region has 12 residues. CDR3 coding DNA: TGTGCCACCAGAACAAACACCGGGGAGCTGTTTTTT. It codes for CATRTNTGELFF.

This clonotype has ten or more counts. This chain connects TRBV7-2 to TRBJ2-3, with 10 bases that match TRBD1. Germline lookup yields CDR1 SGHTA and CDR2 FQGNSA. CDR3 length: 15 residues. Trimming took 5 bases from V and 7 from J; bases not matched to a gene: 9. The CDR3 protein is CASSAMTGGENTQYF. CDR3 nucleotide sequence: TGTGCCAGCAGCGCGATGACAGGGGGCGAGAATACGCAGTATTTT.

The table lists this clonotype with many counts. This rearrangement joins TRBV7-2 to TRBJ2-3, with D uncertain. The germline V gene encodes CDR1 SGHTA and CDR2 FQGNSA. The CDR3 has 12 amino acids. Trimming took 3 bases from V and 4 from J, leaving 5 bases between them. The CDR3 sequence: CASSFPPDTQYF. The CDR3 DNA follows: TGTGCCAGCAGCTTTCCCCCAGATACGCAGTATTTT. The full variable domain, completed using reference TRBV7-2 and TRBJ2-3, is GAGVSQSPSNKVTEKGKDVELRCDPISGHTALYWYRQSLGQGLEFLIYFQGNSAPDKSGLPSDRFSAERTGGSVSTLTIQRTQQEDSAVYLCASSFPPDTQYFGPGTRLTVL.

This clonotype showed up many times. V gene TRBV25-1 combines with J gene TRBJ2-4; perhaps TRBD2 as D (5 bases). Germline CDR1 MGHDK, CDR2 SYGVNS. The CDR3 is 13 amino acids. The V end lost 2 bases, the J end lost 11 bases, and 13 bases lay between the germline ends. This CDR3 is CASSETPQEVQYF. CDR3 DNA sequence: TGTGCCAGCAGTGAAACACCCCAGGAGGTTCAGTACTTC.

On this clonotype itself: A much larger clone is a single base away; this may be a read error. The chain is built from TRBV10-3 and TRBJ1-5; TRBD1 is a possible D gene (5 bases). Between the trimmed V and J ends, which lost 2 bases and 6 bases, there was a span of 14 bases. The CDR3 covers 15 residues. Germline loops: CDR1 ENHRY, CDR2 SYGVKD. The CDR3 protein is CAISEGSGCGQPQHF. The CDR3 region has the DNA TGTGCCATCAGTGAGGGGTCAGGGTGCGGTCAGCCCCAGCATTTT.

This clonotype was observed at least ten times. This chain joins TRBV6-2 or TRBV6-3 and TRBJ1-1; D is possibly TRBD1 (5 bases). V lost 6 bases and J 4 bases, leaving 15 bases between the germline ends. From germline, CDR1 is MNHEY and CDR2 SVGEGT. The CDR3 sequence is 14 residues long. The CDR3 nucleotides read TGTGCCAGCAGAGAGCAGGGAGGCCCCACTGAAGCTTTCTTT. Translating it yields CASREQGGPTEAFF.

On this clonotype: A much larger clone differs from this one at a single base, so this may be a read error. This chain connects TRBV14 to TRBJ2-3; tentative D call: TRBD1 (5 bases). Trimming left V 4 bases short and J 6 bases short, with 11 bases between. The CDR3 has 13 residues. Germline V gene data show CDR1 as SGHDN and CDR2 as FVKESK. The CDR3 protein is CASSPGKADTQYF. The CDR3 nucleotides read TGTGCCAGCAGCCCAGGGAAAGCGGATACGCAGTATTTT.

The chain is built from TRBV12-3 or TRBV12-4 and TRBJ1-2, with 7 nucleotides matching TRBD1. V trimming: 4 bases; J trimming: 8 bases; junction bases outside the gene matches: 7. This CDR3 comprises 13 residues. Here the CDR3 DNA reads TGTGCCAGCAGTTGGGACAGCACTAGGGGCTACACCTTC. This codes for CASSWDSTRGYTF.

The V gene is TRBV19, the J gene TRBJ1-1; 7 bases are a match to TRBD1. Unmatched junction bases numbered 10, after V lost 8 bases and J lost 4 bases. The CDR3 spans 14 residues. Germline V gives CDR1 LNHDA, CDR2 SQIVND (reference sequence). CDR3 sequence (DNA): TGTGCCAGTCTGGAGGGGGCAGGTTTCACTGAAGCTTTCTTT. This codes for CASLEGAGFTEAFF.

The chain is built from TRBV27 and TRBJ1-1, with D maybe TRBD1 (5 bases). The V end was cut by 6 bases, the J end by 4 bases, with 15 bases between. The CDR3 is 14 residues long. CDR1 MNHEY and CDR2 SMNVEV come from the germline V gene (reference sequence). The CDR3 protein is CASRFGRGSTEAFF. The CDR3 nucleotides read TGTGCCAGCAGGTTTGGACGGGGGAGCACTGAAGCTTTCTTT.

This clonotype came up many times. The rearrangement uses TRBV6-2 or TRBV6-3 and TRBJ2-4; D remains ambiguous. Germline V gene lookup returns CDR1 MNHEY and CDR2 SVGEGT. The CDR3 runs 12 residues. V was pared by 2 bases and J by 7 bases, with 6 bases between. For the CDR3, the DNA is TGTGCCAGCAGTTACGGCAGGAACATTCAGTACTTC. This translates into CASSYGRNIQYF.

Notes on this clonotype: Being one base from a much bigger clone, this may be a read error. The chain employs TRBV20-1 and TRBJ1-2; perhaps TRBD1 as D (5 bases). Per germline, CDR1 DFQATT and CDR2 SNEGSKA (reference sequence). V was shortened by 3 bases and J by 4 bases, with 12 bases between the two germline ends. The length of the CDR3 is 13 residues. The CDR3 region is CSASQGRSYGYTF. Here the CDR3 DNA reads TGCAGTGCTAGCCAGGGTCGAAGCTATGGCTACACCTTC.

This clonotype was counted ten times or more. V is TRBV19 and J is TRBJ2-3; D unclear. The CDR3 extends over 13 amino acids. Between the trimmed V and J ends, which lost 4 bases and 4 bases, there was a span of 9 bases. The germline CDR1 and CDR2 sequences are LNHDA and SQIVND (reference sequence). The CDR3 DNA reads TGTGCCAGTAGTACCTGGTTAGCAGATACGCAGTATTTT. Translated: CASSTWLADTQYF. Full variable domain (remainder filled in from reference TRBV19 and TRBJ2-3): DGGITQSPKYLFRKEGQNVTLSCEQNLNHDAMYWYRQDPGQGLRLIYYSQIVNDFQKGDIAEGYSVSREKKESFPLTVTSAQKNPTAFYLCASSTWLADTQYFGPGTRLTVL.

Concerning this clonotype itself: A clone one base away is much larger, so this may be a read error. The chain combines TRBV27 with TRBJ2-7; perhaps TRBD2 as D (5 bases). The CDR3 consists of 15 residues. Looked up from germline, CDR1 is MNHEY and CDR2 is SMNVEV (reference sequence). Trimming cost V 1 base and J 1 base, with 11 bases left between them. The CDR3 DNA sequence: TGTGCCAGCAGTTTATTTGCGCGAGGGTCCTACGAGCAGTACTTC. This translates into CASSLFARGSYEQYF.

Note on this clonotype: At one end, the junction sequence differs from germline, possibly due to a read error. The chain employs TRBV30 and TRBJ2-3; TRBD2 aligns across 8 bases. Germline CDR1 is GTSNPN and CDR2 is SVGIG (reference sequence). The CDR3 covers 14 residues. The CDR3 here is CASASREGTDTRYF. DNA of the CDR3: TGTGCCTCAGCTAGCCGGGAGGGCACAGATACGCGGTATTTT.